Below are 19 T cell receptor beta chains sequenced from a single sample in a study of T-cell reconstitution after alpha-beta-depleted transplantation in children. Preparation of the TCRbeta library involved a method that used unique molecular identifiers. TCRdb independently ran MiXCR on the PCR reads; one entry per CDR3 protein. The sample contains around 670,000 distinct CDR3 sequences, less than 15% of which appear only once. The specimen was PBMCs, collected before TCRalphabeta/CD19-depleted stem cell transplant. Source of these receptors: a girl aged 2 to 9 with congenital amegakaryocytic thrombocytopenia, due to receive a stem cell transplant.

Many counts were recorded for this clonotype. The CDR3 spells CSAMDGSWLTDTQYF. CDR3 nucleotide sequence: TGCAGTGCTATGGACGGGAGCTGGCTCACAGATACGCAGTATTTT. The chain joins TRBV20-1 to TRBJ2-3, with D possibly TRBD2 on 6 matching bases. The CDR3 contains 15 residues. Trimming removed 4 bases at V and 2 bases at J, with 16 bases between. Germline assignment: CDR1 DFQATT and CDR2 SNEGSKA (reference sequence).

This clonotype turned up a few times. The gene calls are TRBV5-1 and TRBJ1-2; D might be TRBD1 (5 bases). Germline V gene data show CDR1 as SGHRS and CDR2 as YFSETQ. V was trimmed by 6 bases and J by 3 bases, leaving 12 bases between them. The CDR3 runs to 13 residues. The CDR3 nucleotides are TGCGCCAGCACCCAGGGTGCGGACTATGGCTACACCTTC. It translates to CASTQGADYGYTF.

The table lists this clonotype with many counts. The CDR3 loop is CSVVEVAQETQYF. CDR3 sequence (DNA): TGCAGCGTTGTGGAGGTCGCTCAAGAGACCCAGTACTTC. V gene TRBV29-1 combines with J gene TRBJ2-5; weak D call: TRBD2 (5 bases). This CDR3 is 13 amino acids long. With 4 bases removed from V and 2 bases from J, the gap between germline ends came to 11 bases. The germline V gene has CDR1 SQVTM and CDR2 ANQGSEA.

This clonotype was detected many times. The chain is built from TRBV20-1 and TRBJ2-7; 7 bases are shared with TRBD2. V was pared by 5 bases and J by 2 bases, with 12 bases of the junction left unmatched. The CDR3 is made up of 15 amino acids. Germline lookup yields CDR1 DFQATT and CDR2 SNEGSKA (reference sequence). CDR3 coding DNA: TGCAGTGCTCCGAAAGCGGGAATTAATGCCTACGAGCAGTACTTC. Amino acids: CSAPKAGINAYEQYF.

There are many counts of this clonotype. The chain uses TRBV9 and TRBJ2-3; TRBD2 matches at 8 bases. J gave up 5 bases and V 6 bases, and 14 bases lay outside the gene matches. The CDR3 is 16 residues long. CDR1 is SGDLS, CDR2 YYNGEE, per germline. The chain's CDR3 is CASTPRTGTSQDTQYF. CDR3 DNA sequence: TGTGCCAGCACCCCTAGAACCGGGACTAGTCAAGATACGCAGTATTTT.

This clonotype was seen at least ten times. The rearrangement joins TRBV27 to TRBJ2-1; 10 bases fit TRBD2. With V trimmed by 7 bases and J by 8 bases, 17 bases remained unmatched. Per the germline V gene, CDR1 is MNHEY and CDR2 is SMNVEV (reference sequence). This CDR3 is 17 amino acids long. The CDR3 DNA reads TGTGCCAGCACCTCGCTCTCTGCTAGCGGGAGTATGTATGAGCAGTTCTTC. Its protein is CASTSLSASGSMYEQFF.

The sample holds many counts of this clonotype. CDR3 DNA: TGTGCCAGCCCAAGGCAGGGCGCGCTGGACACCATATATTTT. Amino acid sequence: CASPRQGALDTIYF. The rearrangement links TRBV7-9 to TRBJ1-3; a possible D gene is TRBD1 (5 bases). CDR3 length equals 14 residues. Germline CDR1 and CDR2: SEHNR and FQNEAQ (reference sequence). V was cut by 8 bases and J by 8 bases, with 19 bases left in between.

This clonotype was recorded at least ten times. Here the CDR3 DNA reads TGCAGTGCTAGACCCTACTCGGAGACCCAGTACTTC. Encoded protein: CSARPYSETQYF. The rearrangement uses TRBV20-1 and TRBJ2-5; D unresolved. The germline CDR1 and CDR2 sequences are DFQATT and SNEGSKA (reference sequence). This CDR3 contains 12 residues. V was shortened by 2 bases and J by 5 bases, with 9 bases between the two germline ends.

This clonotype showed up many times. This chain links TRBV2 with TRBJ2-7, with D perhaps matching TRBD2 (5 bases). V lost 6 bases and J lost 3, with 9 bases in between. CDR3 size: 12 residues. CDR1 is SNHLY and CDR2 is FYNNEI in the germline V gene. The CDR3 bases are TGTGCCAGCAGCCCCGGACTCTACGAGCAGTACTTC. Amino acids: CASSPGLYEQYF.

This clonotype occurred many times. V gene TRBV7-9 combines with J gene TRBJ2-7; D is tentatively TRBD1 or TRBD2 (5 bases each). Germline CDR1 is SEHNR and CDR2 is FQNEAQ (reference sequence). With 3 bases removed from V and 6 bases from J, the gap between germline ends came to 9 bases. CDR3 length: 12 residues. The CDR3 DNA is TGTGCCAGCAGCTTTCAGGGACCCGAGCAGTACTTC. Translated: CASSFQGPEQYF. The full variable domain, rest sourced from reference TRBV7-9 and TRBJ2-7, is DTGVSQNPRHKITKRGQNVTFRCDPISEHNRLYWYRQTLGQGPEFLTYFQNEAQLEKSRLLSDRFSAERPKGSFSTLEIQRTEQGDSAMYLCASSFQGPEQYFGPGTRLTVT.

This clonotype was observed at least ten times. In DNA, the CDR3 is TGCAGTGCTAGTCGACTAGGGAAGTCCTACGAGCAGTACTTC. Residues: CSASRLGKSYEQYF. The chain joins TRBV20-1 to TRBJ2-7; D is perhaps TRBD2 (6 bases). Germline lookup yields CDR1 DFQATT and CDR2 SNEGSKA (reference sequence). Trimming pared 3 bases from V and 1 base from J, leaving 13 bases between. This CDR3 spans 14 amino acids.

This clonotype was seen ten or more times. One junction end does not reproduce the germline sequence, and a read error may be involved. This chain uses TRBV12-3 or TRBV12-4 with TRBJ1-1; 8 nucleotides align to TRBD1. The CDR3 is 14 residues long. The DNA of the CDR3 is TGTGCCAGCAGTACGGGACAGGCGAACGCTGAAGCTTTCTTT. As protein: CASSTGQANAEAFF.

This clonotype was picked up a small number of times. V gene TRBV7-8 combines with J gene TRBJ2-7; TRBD2 agrees at 9 bases. This CDR3 is built from 15 residues. Germline V CDR1 and CDR2: SGHVS, FQNEAQ. With V trimmed by 5 bases and J by 6 bases, 11 bases remained unmatched. The DNA of the CDR3 is TGTGCCAGCAGCCCCGGGACTAGCCGGAGGCCCGAGCAGTACTTC. Encoded protein: CASSPGTSRRPEQYF.

This clonotype was seen at least ten times. The V and J genes are TRBV20-1 and TRBJ2-3; D gene unclear. Germline V gene lookup returns CDR1 DFQATT and CDR2 SNEGSKA (reference sequence). The CDR3 extends over 14 amino acids. Trimming cost V 0 bases and J 0 bases, with 7 bases left between them. For the CDR3, the DNA is TGCAGTGCTAGAGACCCTGCTAGCACAGATACGCAGTATTTT. It translates to CSARDPASTDTQYF.

The table lists this clonotype with a few counts. V usage is TRBV3-1 and J usage is TRBJ2-5; no clear D. CDR3 length equals 12 residues. With 4 bases removed from V and 5 bases from J, the gap between germline ends came to 8 bases. In germline, CDR1 is LGHDT, CDR2 YNNKEL (reference sequence). CDR3 nucleotides: TGTGCCAGCAGCCTCCCAACGGAGACCCAGTACTTC. Translated: CASSLPTETQYF.

At least ten counts were recorded for this clonotype. The chain employs TRBV20-1 and TRBJ2-4; maybe TRBD2 (5 bases). The V gene lost 6 bases and the J gene lost 4 bases, with 19 bases spanning the gap. The CDR3 length is 15 residues. Germline loops: CDR1 DFQATT, CDR2 SNEGSKA (reference sequence). The CDR3 nucleotides are TGCAGTGCGACGAGTCACCGGGAACTAAAAAACATTCAGTACTTC. Protein: CSATSHRELKNIQYF.

There are a few counts of this clonotype. This chain links TRBV6-1 with TRBJ2-2; 7 bases map to TRBD1. Germline CDR1 MNHNS, CDR2 SASEGT. This CDR3 is 16 amino acids long. The ends lost 6 bases at V and 4 bases at J; junction bases unmatched: 11. CDR3 sequence reads: CASSKTRGQGTGELFF. The DNA for the CDR3 is TGTGCCAGCAGCAAAACAAGGGGGCAGGGCACCGGGGAGCTGTTTTTT.

J is TRBJ2-7 and V is TRBV5-1; 10 bases map to TRBD2. Germline-derived CDR1 and CDR2 are SGHRS and YFSETQ. This CDR3 spans 12 amino acids. J gave up 7 bases and V 6 bases, and 4 bases lay outside the gene matches. Here the CDR3 DNA reads TGCGCCAGCAACGATAGCGGGGGGGAGCAGTACTTC. This encodes CASNDSGGEQYF.

This clonotype was counted many times. The chain recombines TRBV29-1 with TRBJ1-4, with 8 bases lining up with TRBD1. With V trimmed by 7 bases and J by 8 bases, 6 bases remained unmatched. The CDR3 spans 12 residues. Looked up from germline, CDR1 is SQVTM and CDR2 is ANQGSEA. CDR3 nucleotide sequence: TGCAGCGCCGGACAGGGATTGGAAAAACTGTTTTTT. It encodes CSAGQGLEKLFF.